A single sample is the source of the 23 T cell receptor beta chains below, sequenced in a study of blood T cell repertoires in COVID-19. Profiled with immunoSEQ multiplex PCR; TCRdb holds only in-frame clones, not every one. Of about 94,000 clones listed, roughly 80% are singletons. The material sequenced was peripheral blood. These receptors originate from a man aged 55 to 69 with acute or convalescent COVID-19.

The rearrangement joins TRBV19 to TRBJ1-5, with TRBD1 identical over 11 bases. Germline loops: CDR1 LNHDA, CDR2 SQIVND (reference sequence). This CDR3 region has 15 residues. V dropped 10 bases and J dropped 2; count of bases not matched to a gene: 7. The CDR3 spells CATRDRGFGNQPQHF. The CDR3 nucleotides are TGTGCCACTAGGGACAGGGGGTTTGGCAATCAGCCCCAGCATTTT.

This clone was recorded only once. The chain joins TRBV11-2 to TRBJ2-3; no definite D call. With 4 bases removed from V and 2 bases from J, the gap between germline ends came to 7 bases. CDR1 is SGHAT, CDR2 FQNNGV, per germline. The CDR3 totals 13 residues. The CDR3 is CASSSINTDTQYF. In DNA, the CDR3 is TGTGCCAGCAGCTCTATAAACACAGATACGCAGTATTTT.

In this sample, this clone turned up once. J is TRBJ1-2 and V is TRBV11-2; TRBD1 aligns across 7 bases. CDR3 length: 14 residues. Germline assignment: CDR1 SGHAT and CDR2 FQNNGV. Losses at the gene ends were 6 bases for V and 12 bases for J; bases not matched to a gene: 16. In DNA form, the CDR3 reads TGTGCCAGCAGGTTGCCCGACCGCGGGACAGAGGACACCTTC. Its translation: CASRLPDRGTEDTF.

J is TRBJ1-2 and V is TRBV5-1, with 8 bases identical to TRBD1. The CDR3 has 17 amino acids. With 3 bases clipped from V and 8 bases from J, the junction kept 18 bases outside the gene matches. Germline CDR1 and CDR2: SGHRS and YFSETQ. The CDR3 spells CASSSPDAGGISAGYTF. CDR3 DNA: TGCGCCAGCAGCTCTCCGGATGCAGGGGGCATTTCAGCCGGCTACACCTTC.

This clone was seen more than once but under ten times. In DNA, the CDR3 is TGTGCCAGTAGTCCGACAGGGGCGTACGAGCAGTACTTC. The encoded protein is CASSPTGAYEQYF. The chain employs TRBV19 and TRBJ2-7; TRBD1 matches at 8 bases. There are 13 residues in the CDR3. Looked up from germline, CDR1 is LNHDA and CDR2 is SQIVND (reference sequence). With V trimmed by 5 bases and J by 4 bases, 4 bases remained unmatched.

The genes are TRBV12-3 or TRBV12-4 and TRBJ1-2, with no clear D. V lost 7 bases, J lost 7 bases, and 16 bases lay in between. This CDR3 contains 13 residues. The CDR3, as DNA: TGTGCCAGCACCATTTACGGAGAGGGTGGCTACACCTTC. Translation gives CASTIYGEGGYTF.

The chain couples TRBV2 to TRBJ1-2; 8 bases agree with TRBD1. The germline gives CDR1 SNHLY, CDR2 FYNNEI. CDR3 length: 16 residues. V shed 1 base, J shed 6 bases, and the junction held 10 bases outside the gene matches. CDR3: CASSEDLPGGANGYTF. The CDR3 DNA is TGTGCCAGCAGTGAAGATTTACCAGGGGGCGCGAATGGCTACACCTTC.

This clone showed up just a few times. V and J are TRBV2 and TRBJ2-7; 8 bases line up with TRBD1. Germline trimming cut 8 bases from V and 0 bases from J; bases unmatched to any gene: 3. Germline-derived CDR1 and CDR2 are SNHLY and FYNNEI. The CDR3 consists of 13 residues. DNA for the CDR3: TGTGCCAGCCTGGGACAGGACTCCTACGAGCAGTACTTC. Translation: CASLGQDSYEQYF.

J is TRBJ1-2 and V is TRBV5-4; D not resolved. V was cut by 0 bases and J by 5 bases, with 23 bases left in between. Looked up from germline, CDR1 is SGHNT and CDR2 is YYREEE (reference sequence). CDR3 length: 18 residues. The CDR3 region is CASSLDGYTPNLRYGYTF. The CDR3 DNA is TGTGCCAGCAGCTTGGACGGGTATACGCCCAACTTACGGTATGGCTACACCTTC.

V usage is TRBV7-2 and J usage is TRBJ2-7; TRBD1 matches at 7 bases. Germline assignment: CDR1 SGHTA and CDR2 FQGNSA. The CDR3 has 15 residues. V dropped 4 bases and J dropped 3; count of bases not matched to a gene: 9. Here the CDR3 DNA reads TGTGCCAGCAGCTCAGACACAGGGGTGGGCTACGAGCAGTACTTC. Amino acid sequence: CASSSDTGVGYEQYF.

This clone was counted once. This chain links TRBV11-3 with TRBJ2-3; unclear D gene. V was trimmed by 2 bases and J by 1 base, leaving 4 bases between them. This CDR3 has 13 amino acids. CDR1 is SGHNT, CDR2 YENEEA, per germline. As DNA, the CDR3 is TGTGCCAGCAGCTTATCGGGCACAGATACGCAGTATTTT. Encoded protein: CASSLSGTDTQYF.

The chain is built from TRBV10-1 and TRBJ2-4; 10 nucleotides agree with TRBD1. The J segment lost 5 bases and the V segment lost 3 bases, leaving 7 bases of the junction unmatched. The germline gives CDR1 WNHNN, CDR2 SYGVQD (reference sequence). This CDR3 is built from 16 residues. The CDR3 coding sequence is TGCGCCAGCAGTGATTCCGGGACAGGGGAGGAAAACATTCAGTACTTC. Amino acids: CASSDSGTGEENIQYF.

The DNA for the CDR3 is TGTGCCAGCAGCTTAGGGACAGAACCCTTTTATGGCTACACCTTC. This encodes CASSLGTEPFYGYTF. The J gene is TRBJ1-2, the V gene TRBV11-2; tentative D call: TRBD1 (6 bases). CDR3 length: 15 amino acids. Germline V gene lookup returns CDR1 SGHAT and CDR2 FQNNGV. V dropped 1 base and J dropped 5 bases, with 14 bases sitting between them.

The chain has TRBV9 and TRBJ2-7, with D perhaps matching TRBD1 (5 bases). The CDR3 consists of 16 residues. Trimming removed 0 bases at V and 5 bases at J, with 18 bases between. CDR1 SGDLS and CDR2 YYNGEE come from the germline V gene. CDR3: CASSVEDWQGNDEQYF. CDR3 nucleotide sequence: TGTGCCAGCAGCGTAGAGGATTGGCAGGGTAACGACGAGCAGTACTTC. The complete variable domain, with remaining parts taken from reference TRBV9 and TRBJ2-7, reads DSGVTQTPKHLITATGQRVTLRCSPRSGDLSVYWYQQSLDQGLQFLIQYYNGEERAKGNILERFSAQQFPDLHSELNLSSLELGDSALYFCASSVEDWQGNDEQYFGPGTRLTVT.

The chain uses TRBV6-5 and TRBJ1-1, with D possibly being TRBD1 (5 bases). The length of the CDR3 is 14 residues. The V and J ends lost 7 bases and 1 base respectively, with 13 bases between them. CDR1 and CDR2 (germline): MNHEY, SVGAGI. The CDR3 protein is CASTTTGGNTEAFF. Written as DNA, the CDR3 is TGTGCCAGCACTACTACGGGGGGGAACACTGAAGCTTTCTTT.

The V and J genes are TRBV7-9 and TRBJ2-1, with 8 nucleotides matching TRBD1. V lost 1 base and J lost 5; bases outside the gene matches: 4. This CDR3 has 15 amino acids. Germline CDR1 reads SEHNR; CDR2 reads FQNEAQ (reference sequence). The DNA of the CDR3 is TGTGCCAGCAGCTTAGTAGGGACAGGACACAATGAGCAGTTCTTC. It encodes CASSLVGTGHNEQFF.

The rearrangement links TRBV19 to TRBJ1-1, with 10 bases identical to TRBD1. Trimming removed 6 bases from V and 4 bases from J; junction bases left unmatched: 5. Germline CDR1 reads LNHDA; CDR2 reads SQIVND (reference sequence). The CDR3 runs to 14 residues. This CDR3 is CASSHGQGGTEAFF. The CDR3 DNA reads as TGTGCCAGTAGCCATGGACAGGGGGGCACTGAAGCTTTCTTT.

This clone came up once. V usage is TRBV6-1 and J usage is TRBJ1-3; no reliable D call. V shed 3 bases and J shed 0 bases, with 15 bases lying between them. The length of the CDR3 is 17 residues. Per germline, CDR1 MNHNS and CDR2 SASEGT. The chain's CDR3 is CASSDPGLSASGNTIYF. The CDR3 nucleotides are TGTGCCAGCAGTGACCCAGGATTATCGGCCTCTGGAAACACCATATATTTT.

The chain carries TRBV7-3 and TRBJ1-2, with 7 bases that match TRBD1. J gave up 4 bases and V 5 bases, and 10 bases lay outside the gene matches. This CDR3 has 15 residues. Germline CDR1 is SGHTA and CDR2 is FQGTGA. The CDR3 sequence is CASSPRQGSGYGYTF. The CDR3 DNA reads TGTGCCAGCAGCCCGCGACAGGGTTCAGGCTATGGCTACACCTTC.

The chain combines TRBV5-4 with TRBJ2-3; no firm D call. CDR1 and CDR2 from the germline V gene are SGHNT and YYREEE (reference sequence). Trimming left V 0 bases short and J 10 bases short, with 9 bases between. The CDR3 totals 12 residues. The CDR3 region has the DNA TGTGCCAGCAGCTTGGCCAGAGGAGCGCAGTATTTT. Encoded protein: CASSLARGAQYF.

The rearrangement links TRBV5-4 to TRBJ1-2; 9 bases fit TRBD1. The CDR3 spans 12 residues. Trimming removed 7 bases from V and 5 bases from J; junction bases left unmatched: 3. Germline V gene data show CDR1 as SGHNT and CDR2 as YYREEE (reference sequence). The CDR3 bases are TGTGCCAGCGCGGACAGGGGTTATGGCTACACCTTC. This translates into CASADRGYGYTF.

This clone was picked up a small number of times. This chain joins TRBV4-1 and TRBJ2-7; 7 positions agree with TRBD1. J gave up 0 bases and V 4 bases, and 3 bases lay outside the gene matches. This CDR3 is 14 amino acids long. Germline V gives CDR1 MGHRA, CDR2 YSYEKL. The CDR3 sequence: CASSLGTVSYEQYF. The DNA of the CDR3 is TGCGCCAGCAGCCTTGGGACAGTCTCCTACGAGCAGTACTTC.

This chain connects TRBV7-8 to TRBJ1-1; perhaps TRBD1 as D (6 bases). V gave up 7 bases and J gave up 11 bases, with 26 bases separating them. This CDR3 contains 15 residues. Germline V gene lookup returns CDR1 SGHVS and CDR2 FQNEAQ. This chain's CDR3 is CASTPRGGRRKGAFF. The CDR3 DNA follows: TGTGCCAGCACCCCAAGGGGGGGGCGAAGGAAGGGGGCTTTCTTT.